Listed below are T cell receptor beta chains from one sample, sequenced in a study of blood T cell repertoires in COVID-19. Data came from immunoSEQ multiplex PCR; TCRdb stores just in-frame clones and leaves some out. This sample has 200,000 to 250,000 clones, with 87% found just once. The source material was PBMCs or T cells enriched from blood (not recorded which). These receptors were collected from a woman aged 30 to 39 with acute COVID-19. Each CDR3 is given with its conserved first and last residue. Fields, in order: CDR3 DNA, CDR3 protein, V gene, J gene, D gene, clone size. D genes are given only for firm matches. Clone size is stated in some rows and not others, as once, few, many or a class when expanded.

TGCGCCAGCAGCTCCGCAACAGGGGCGAACACTGAAGCTTTCTTT,CASSSATGANTEAFF,TRBV5-1,TRBJ1-1,TRBD1,.
TGTGCCAGCAGTTTGCCGACAAGTGCTCAAAACTATGGCTACACCTTC,CASSLPTSAQNYGYTF,TRBV28,TRBJ1-2,.,.
TGTGCCAGCAGCCAAGGACACAGCTCCTACGAGCAGTACTTC,CASSQGHSSYEQYF,TRBV3-1/TRBV3-2,TRBJ2-7,.,.
TGTGCCAGTAGTATACAGGGGATGAGCCAGCCCCAGCATTTT,CASSIQGMSQPQHF,TRBV19,TRBJ1-5,.,.
TGTGCCAGCAGTTACCGGAGCGGGGGGGCCAATGAGCAGTTCTTC,CASSYRSGGANEQFF,TRBV6-2/TRBV6-3,TRBJ2-1,TRBD2,.
TGTGCCAGCAGCCCAGTCAGGGTCGGTGAGCAGTTCTTC,CASSPVRVGEQFF,TRBV7-9,TRBJ2-1,.,few
TGTGCCAGCAGTTTATATCCCCCGCGACTAGCGGGAGTAACGAACACCGGGGAGCTGTTTTTT,CASSLYPPRLAGVTNTGELFF,TRBV27,TRBJ2-2,TRBD2,.
TGTGCCAGCAGTCCGGGACACCAAGACGAGCAGTACTTC,CASSPGHQDEQYF,TRBV28,TRBJ2-7,.,once
TGTGCCAGCAGCATGAATGACAGGAACTATGGCTACACCTTC,CASSMNDRNYGYTF,TRBV7-8,TRBJ1-2,.,.
TGTGCCAGCAGTTCGAGAACAGACACTGAAGCTTTCTTT,CASSSRTDTEAFF,TRBV11-2,TRBJ1-1,.,.
TGTGCCAGTAGTCCAAACTATAATTCACCCCTCCACTTT,CASSPNYNSPLHF,TRBV19,TRBJ1-6,.,few
TGTGCCAGCAGCGCCGGGAGAGAGGGGCCCCAGCATTTT,CASSAGREGPQHF,TRBV9,TRBJ1-5,.,.
TGTGCCAGCAGCTCCCAACAGGGGGCGGGGGAGACCCAGTACTTC,CASSSQQGAGETQYF,TRBV7-2,TRBJ2-5,TRBD1,.
TGTGCCAGCAGTGGGGACTCCCGGGCCGGGCAGCTGTTTTTT,CASSGDSRAGQLFF,TRBV28,TRBJ2-2,.,.
TGTGCCAGCAGTTTGTACAGTCCTTCCTACGAGCAGTACTTC,CASSLYSPSYEQYF,TRBV27,TRBJ2-7,.,.
TGTGCCACCAGTGACCCCAGGACAGGCAATCAGCCCCAGCATTTT,CATSDPRTGNQPQHF,TRBV24-1,TRBJ1-5,.,.
TGTGCCAGCCGGGACAGAGCTACTAACTATGGCTACACCTTC,CASRDRATNYGYTF,TRBV6-5,TRBJ1-2,TRBD1,.
TGTGCCAGCAGCGTAGACCCAGCGGGGCCCCATGAGCAGTTCTTC,CASSVDPAGPHEQFF,TRBV9,TRBJ2-1,TRBD2,.
TGTGCCAGCAGCTTAACGGGGGGGGAACAAGAGACCCAGTACTTC,CASSLTGGEQETQYF,TRBV7-3,TRBJ2-5,TRBD2,.
TGTGCCAGCAGTTCGACTGTGAATGAGCAGTTCTTC,CASSSTVNEQFF,TRBV6-6,TRBJ2-1,.,.
TGTGCCAGTAGTATTCAGGGGGCGAGCAATCAGCCCCAGCATTTT,CASSIQGASNQPQHF,TRBV19,TRBJ1-5,TRBD1,.
TGTGCCAGCAGCTTGGCACAGAACCGTAACACCGGGGAGCTGTTTTTT,CASSLAQNRNTGELFF,TRBV5-6,TRBJ2-2,.,.
TGTGCCAGCAGCGTAGTCGCGGGAGGTTTCGCCGGGGAGCTGTTTTTT,CASSVVAGGFAGELFF,TRBV9,TRBJ2-2,TRBD2,.
TGTGCCAGCATACTGGCAGGGAAGGGGGTTTGTGGGTATGGCTACACCTTC,CASILAGKGVCGYGYTF,TRBV11-3,TRBJ1-2,.,.
TGTGCCAGCAGTGACGGACTAGCGGATACGCAGTATTTT,CASSDGLADTQYF,TRBV6-1,TRBJ2-3,TRBD2,.
TGTGCCAGCAGCAACCAGGGGAACACTGAAGCTTTCTTT,CASSNQGNTEAFF,TRBV7-2,TRBJ1-1,.,.
TGTGCCAGTAGCCCGGGACAGGGGCTCGTCCACGAGCAGTACTTC,CASSPGQGLVHEQYF,TRBV19,TRBJ2-7,TRBD1,once
TGTGCCAGCAGTTTAGGTCTGAGTCTCGGGGAGCTGTTTTTT,CASSLGLSLGELFF,TRBV28,TRBJ2-2,.,.
TGTGCTAGTGGTACGGGGACAGGGTCGGCCCCAGAAGATTTT,CASGTGTGSAPEDF,TRBV12-5,TRBJ1-5,TRBD1,.
TGTGCCAGCAGGAAAACGACAGAGACCAGCTACGAGCAGTACTTC,CASRKTTETSYEQYF,TRBV5-5,TRBJ2-7,.,.
TGTGCCAGCAGTGAGGGGCATCCTGGAAACACCATATATTTT,CASSEGHPGNTIYF,TRBV6-1,TRBJ1-3,.,once
TGTGCCAGCAGCTCCAGGGACAGGGTAATGGGTGGCTACACCTTC,CASSSRDRVMGGYTF,TRBV7-9,TRBJ1-2,TRBD1,few
TGTGCCACCAGTGATTTCGACATTAACTATGGCTACACCTTC,CATSDFDINYGYTF,TRBV24-1,TRBJ1-2,.,.
TGCGCCAGCACCGAGAAGTTGGAGACCCAGTACTTC,CASTEKLETQYF,TRBV5-1,TRBJ2-5,.,.
TGTGCCAGCAGCGCATCAGGGGGCGTCGGCTATGGCTACACCTTC,CASSASGGVGYGYTF,TRBV9,TRBJ1-2,TRBD1,once
TGTGCTAGCCTAGGGCTCCAGGGCGGTGGCTACACCTTC,CASLGLQGGGYTF,TRBV12-3/TRBV12-4,TRBJ1-2,.,.
TGTGCCAGCAGTGACTTTATGAAAGGGGCTGGCAATCAGCCCCAGCATTTT,CASSDFMKGAGNQPQHF,TRBV2,TRBJ1-5,.,.
TGTGCCAGCAGTTCCCCCGGGACAGTCACAGATACGCAGTATTTT,CASSSPGTVTDTQYF,TRBV6-2/TRBV6-3,TRBJ2-3,TRBD1,.
TGTGCCAGCAGCCCCCCCGGCGGGGAGCTGTTTTTT,CASSPPGGELFF,TRBV7-3,TRBJ2-2,.,.
TGTGCCAGCTCACCACTACCGCGGATGAACACTGAAGCTTTCTTT,CASSPLPRMNTEAFF,TRBV18,TRBJ1-1,.,many
TGTGCCAGCAGCCCCCGACCGGGACAGGGGATGACCAAAAACATTCAGTACTTC,CASSPRPGQGMTKNIQYF,TRBV7-9,TRBJ2-4,TRBD1,.